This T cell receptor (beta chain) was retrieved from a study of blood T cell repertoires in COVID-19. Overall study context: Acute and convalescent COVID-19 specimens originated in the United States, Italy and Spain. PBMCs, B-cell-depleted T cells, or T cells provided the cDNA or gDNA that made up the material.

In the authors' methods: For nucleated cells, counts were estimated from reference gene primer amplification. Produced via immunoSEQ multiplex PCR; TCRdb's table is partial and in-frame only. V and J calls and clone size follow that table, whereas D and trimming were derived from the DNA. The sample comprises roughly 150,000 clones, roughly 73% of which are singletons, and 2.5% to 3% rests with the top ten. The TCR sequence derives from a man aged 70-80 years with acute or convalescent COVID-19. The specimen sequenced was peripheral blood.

CDR3 nucleotide sequence: TGTGCCAGCAGTTACCAAAGAGGTGAAGCTTTCTTT. As protein: CASSYQRGEAFF. The chain links TRBV6-6 to TRBJ1-1, with D unresolved. The CDR3 consists of 12 residues. Trimming cost V 2 bases and J 7 bases, with 8 bases left between them. Germline V gene lookup returns CDR1 MNHNY and CDR2 SVGAGI (reference sequence).